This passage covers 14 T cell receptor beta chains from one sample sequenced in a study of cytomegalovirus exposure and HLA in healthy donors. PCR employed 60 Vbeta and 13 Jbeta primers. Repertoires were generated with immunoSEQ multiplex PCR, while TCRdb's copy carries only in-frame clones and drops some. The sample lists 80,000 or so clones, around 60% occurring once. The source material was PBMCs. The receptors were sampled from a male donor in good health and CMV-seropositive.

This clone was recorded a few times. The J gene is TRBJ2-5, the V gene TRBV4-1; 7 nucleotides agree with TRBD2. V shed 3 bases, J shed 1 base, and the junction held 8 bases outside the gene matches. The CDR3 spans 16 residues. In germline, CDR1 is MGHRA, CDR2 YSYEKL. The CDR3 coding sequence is TGCGCCAGCAGCCATGTAGTAGCGGGTATCCAAGAGACCCAGTACTTC. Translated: CASSHVVAGIQETQYF.

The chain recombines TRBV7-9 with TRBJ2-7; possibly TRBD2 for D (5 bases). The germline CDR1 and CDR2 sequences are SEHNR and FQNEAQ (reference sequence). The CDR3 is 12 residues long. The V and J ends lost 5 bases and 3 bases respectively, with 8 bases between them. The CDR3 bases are TGTGCCAGCAGCCCGGGAAACTACGAGCAGTACTTC. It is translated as CASSPGNYEQYF.

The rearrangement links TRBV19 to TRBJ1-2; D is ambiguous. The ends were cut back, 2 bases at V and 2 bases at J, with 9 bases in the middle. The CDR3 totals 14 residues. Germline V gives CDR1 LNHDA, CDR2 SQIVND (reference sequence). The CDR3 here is CASSIWSPNYGYTF. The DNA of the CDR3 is TGTGCCAGTAGTATATGGAGTCCAAACTATGGCTACACCTTC.

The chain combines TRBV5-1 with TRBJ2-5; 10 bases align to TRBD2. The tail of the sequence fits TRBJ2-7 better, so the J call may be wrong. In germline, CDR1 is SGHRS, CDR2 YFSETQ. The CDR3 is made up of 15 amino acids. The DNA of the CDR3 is TGCGCCAGCAGCGCCTCTAGCGGGGGCTACTACGAGCAGTACTTC. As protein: CASSASSGGYYEQYF.

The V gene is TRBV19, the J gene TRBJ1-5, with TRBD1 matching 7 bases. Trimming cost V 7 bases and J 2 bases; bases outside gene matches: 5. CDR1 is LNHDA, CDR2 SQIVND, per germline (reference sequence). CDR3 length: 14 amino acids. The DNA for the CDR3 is TGTGCCAGTACTAACACAGGGGGCAATCAGCCCCAGCATTTT. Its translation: CASTNTGGNQPQHF.

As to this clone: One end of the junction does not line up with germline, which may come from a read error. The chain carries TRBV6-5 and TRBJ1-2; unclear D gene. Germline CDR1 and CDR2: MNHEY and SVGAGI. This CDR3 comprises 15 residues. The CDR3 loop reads CASSYRRGYGYGYPF. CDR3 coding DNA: TGTGCCAGCAGTTACCGGCGGGGTTATGGCTATGGCTACCCCTTC.

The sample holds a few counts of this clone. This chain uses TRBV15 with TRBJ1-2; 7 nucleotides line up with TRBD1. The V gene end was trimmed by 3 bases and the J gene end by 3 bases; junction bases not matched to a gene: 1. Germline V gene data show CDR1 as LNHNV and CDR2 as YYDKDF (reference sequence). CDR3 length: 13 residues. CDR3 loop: CATSSGQDYGYTF. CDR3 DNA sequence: TGTGCCACCAGCAGCGGACAGGACTATGGCTACACCTTC. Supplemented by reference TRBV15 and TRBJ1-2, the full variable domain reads DAMVIQNPRYQVTQFGKPVTLSCSQTLNHNVMYWYQQKSSQAPKLLFHYYDKDFNNEADTPDNFQSRRPNTSFCFLDIRSPGLGDTAMYLCATSSGQDYGYTFGSGTRLTVV.

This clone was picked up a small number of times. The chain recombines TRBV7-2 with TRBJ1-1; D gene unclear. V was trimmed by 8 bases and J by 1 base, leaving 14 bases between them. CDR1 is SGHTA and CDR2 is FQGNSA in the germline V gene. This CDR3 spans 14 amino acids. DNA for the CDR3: TGTGCCAGCGCCCCGGCGGGTGCGAACACTGAAGCTTTCTTT. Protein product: CASAPAGANTEAFF.

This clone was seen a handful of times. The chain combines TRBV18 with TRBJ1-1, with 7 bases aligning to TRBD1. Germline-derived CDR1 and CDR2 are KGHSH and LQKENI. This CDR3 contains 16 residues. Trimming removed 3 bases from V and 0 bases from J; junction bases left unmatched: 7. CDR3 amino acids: CASSPPSTGMNTEAFF. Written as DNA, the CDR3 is TGTGCCAGCTCACCCCCTTCGACAGGGATGAACACTGAAGCTTTCTTT.

The CDR3 DNA is TGCGCCAGCAGTCAAGGGAGACAGGAAGAGACCCAGTACTTC. It specifies CASSQGRQEETQYF. The chain joins TRBV23-1 to TRBJ2-5, with D possibly matching TRBD1 (6 bases). TRBV23-1 is given ORF status, its function remaining uncertain. Trimming shortened V by 2 bases and J by 3 bases, and 10 bases separated the two germline ends. CDR3 size: 14 residues.

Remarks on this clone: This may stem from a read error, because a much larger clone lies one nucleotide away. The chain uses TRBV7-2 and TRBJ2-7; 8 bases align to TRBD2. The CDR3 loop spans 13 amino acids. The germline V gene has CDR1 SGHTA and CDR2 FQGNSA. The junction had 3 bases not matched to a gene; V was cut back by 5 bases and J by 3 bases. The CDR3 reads CASSPSGFYEQYF. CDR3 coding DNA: TGTGCCAGCAGCCCTAGCGGGTTCTACGAGCAGTACTTC.

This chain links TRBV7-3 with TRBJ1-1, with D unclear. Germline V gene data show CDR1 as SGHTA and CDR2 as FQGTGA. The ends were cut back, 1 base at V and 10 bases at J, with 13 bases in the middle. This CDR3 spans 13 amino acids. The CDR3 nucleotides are TGTGCCAGCAGCTTAAATACTGGTCAGCGAGCTTTCTTT. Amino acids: CASSLNTGQRAFF.

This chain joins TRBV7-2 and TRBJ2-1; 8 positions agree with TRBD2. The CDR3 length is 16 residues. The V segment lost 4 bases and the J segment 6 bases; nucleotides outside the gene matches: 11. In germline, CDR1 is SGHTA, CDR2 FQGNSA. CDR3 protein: CASSSLAGWVGNEQFF. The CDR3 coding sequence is TGTGCCAGCAGCTCCTTAGCGGGATGGGTGGGCAATGAGCAGTTCTTC.

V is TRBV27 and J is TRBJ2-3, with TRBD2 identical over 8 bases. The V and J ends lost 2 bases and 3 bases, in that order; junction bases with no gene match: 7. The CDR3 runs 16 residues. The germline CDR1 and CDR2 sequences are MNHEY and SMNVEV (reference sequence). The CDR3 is CASSLRVKRGTDTQYF. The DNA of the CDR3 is TGTGCCAGCAGTTTAAGGGTAAAGCGGGGGACAGATACGCAGTATTTT.